This T cell receptor beta chain was captured by sequencing in a study of blood T cell repertoires in COVID-19. Study-level background: Specimens from acute and convalescent COVID-19 originated in the United States, Italy and Spain. The analysed material was cDNA or gDNA that came from T cells, B-cell-depleted T cells, or PBMCs.

Here immunoSEQ multiplex PCR was the method, and the copy in TCRdb shows in-frame clones only, minus some. Seen here are approximately 150,000 clones, approximately 88% observed once, and the top ten hold 1.5% to 2%. The CDR3 sequence is 11 residues long. V was clipped by 9 bases and J by 6 bases; unmatched bases: 4. The germline V gene encodes CDR1 SNHLY and CDR2 FYNNEI. What was sequenced was peripheral blood. The clonotype comes from a woman aged 50 to 60 with acute or convalescent COVID-19. The rearrangement uses TRBV2 and TRBJ1-1, with 7 bases that match TRBD1. CDR3 region: CARRGHPEAFF. For the CDR3, the DNA is TGTGCCAGGAGGGGGCACCCTGAAGCTTTCTTT.